Listed below are T cell receptor beta chains from one sample, sequenced in a study of blood T cells in healthy people across ages. One entry per CDR3 protein, called by TCRdb with MiXCR from the 5' RACE reads. The sample contains 450,000 to 700,000 distinct CDR3 sequences, 27% of which appear only once. What was sequenced was blood. The source of these receptors is a woman in her 70s in good health. CDR3s include the opening cysteine and the closing phenylalanine or tryptophan. The order of the fields is clone size, J gene, D gene, CDR3 length, V gene, CDR3 protein, CDR3 DNA. The D gene is left open where the match is weak. Expanded clones are given a class, and other clones once, few, many or no size at all.

clone size: few; J gene: TRBJ2-1; D gene: TRBD2; CDR3 length: 17; V gene: TRBV10-3; CDR3 protein: CAISGSAGALAGNEQFF; CDR3 DNA: TGTGCCATCAGTGGGTCCGCCGGGGCACTAGCGGGTAATGAGCAGTTCTTC
clone size: few; J gene: TRBJ2-5; D gene: NA; CDR3 length: 14; V gene: TRBV18; CDR3 protein: CASSPLKTQETQYF; CDR3 DNA: TGTGCCAGCTCACCTTTAAAAACTCAAGAGACCCAGTACTTC
clone size: few; J gene: TRBJ1-4; D gene: TRBD1; CDR3 length: 13; V gene: TRBV5-1; CDR3 protein: CASRPGGNGKLFF; CDR3 DNA: TGCGCCAGCAGGCCAGGGGGCAATGGAAAACTGTTTTTT
clone size: NA; J gene: TRBJ1-3; D gene: NA; CDR3 length: 15; V gene: TRBV6-6; CDR3 protein: CASSLPPDSGNTIYF; CDR3 DNA: TGTGCCAGCAGTCTACCCCCGGACTCTGGAAACACCATATATTTT
clone size: few; J gene: TRBJ2-3; D gene: NA; CDR3 length: 16; V gene: TRBV7-2; CDR3 protein: CASSPLGRGRTDTQYF; CDR3 DNA: TGTGCCAGCAGCCCCTTGGGGAGGGGGCGAACAGATACGCAGTATTTT
clone size: few; J gene: TRBJ2-3; D gene: NA; CDR3 length: 13; V gene: TRBV24-1; CDR3 protein: CATSGDRTDTQYF; CDR3 DNA: TGTGCCACCAGTGGAGACCGCACAGATACGCAGTATTTT
clone size: NA; J gene: TRBJ2-3; D gene: NA; CDR3 length: 18; V gene: TRBV4-3; CDR3 protein: CASSQVRGTGPSTDTQYF; CDR3 DNA: TGCGCCAGCAGCCAAGTGAGGGGGACTGGTCCAAGCACAGATACGCAGTATTTT
clone size: NA; J gene: TRBJ1-2; D gene: NA; CDR3 length: 12; V gene: TRBV29-1; CDR3 protein: CSVGTGGYGYTF; CDR3 DNA: TGCAGCGTTGGGACGGGGGGCTATGGCTACACCTTC
clone size: NA; J gene: TRBJ1-5; D gene: NA; CDR3 length: 15; V gene: TRBV6-1; CDR3 protein: CASSEPGGPARPQHF; CDR3 DNA: TGTGCCAGCAGTGAACCCGGAGGGCCGGCCCGGCCCCAGCATTTT
clone size: NA; J gene: TRBJ2-1; D gene: NA; CDR3 length: 12; V gene: TRBV7-2; CDR3 protein: CASSSTRGRQFF; CDR3 DNA: TGTGCCAGCAGCTCTACCAGGGGAAGGCAGTTCTTC
clone size: NA; J gene: TRBJ1-4; D gene: NA; CDR3 length: 13; V gene: TRBV18; CDR3 protein: CASSSAGNEKLFF; CDR3 DNA: TGTGCCAGCTCATCGGCCGGGAATGAAAAACTGTTTTTT
clone size: NA; J gene: TRBJ1-2; D gene: TRBD1; CDR3 length: 13; V gene: TRBV9; CDR3 protein: CASSTRTGYGYTF; CDR3 DNA: TGTGCCAGCAGCACTCGGACAGGGTATGGCTACACCTTC
clone size: NA; J gene: TRBJ2-1; D gene: NA; CDR3 length: 12; V gene: TRBV7-9; CDR3 protein: CASSLEGTEQFF; CDR3 DNA: TGTGCCAGCAGCTTAGAAGGGACTGAGCAGTTCTTC
clone size: NA; J gene: TRBJ1-2; D gene: NA; CDR3 length: 14; V gene: TRBV11-3; CDR3 protein: CASSFLQASYGYTF; CDR3 DNA: TGTGCCAGCAGCTTCCTACAAGCCAGCTATGGCTACACCTTC
clone size: NA; J gene: TRBJ2-6; D gene: NA; CDR3 length: 18; V gene: TRBV5-5; CDR3 protein: CASSLPAGPISGANVLTF; CDR3 DNA: TGTGCCAGCAGCTTACCTGCAGGACCTATATCTGGGGCCAACGTCCTGACTTTC
clone size: many; J gene: TRBJ2-7; D gene: NA; CDR3 length: 15; V gene: TRBV3-1; CDR3 protein: CASSQGGTGSYEQYF; CDR3 DNA: TGTGCCAGCAGCCAAGGTGGGACTGGATCCTACGAGCAGTACTTC
clone size: NA; J gene: TRBJ2-3; D gene: TRBD2; CDR3 length: 15; V gene: TRBV12-3/TRBV12-4; CDR3 protein: CASTQRGGLRDTQYF; CDR3 DNA: TGTGCCAGCACACAGCGGGGGGGCTTAAGAGATACGCAGTATTTT
clone size: NA; J gene: TRBJ2-7; D gene: NA; CDR3 length: 12; V gene: TRBV12-3/TRBV12-4; CDR3 protein: CATRMENYEQYF; CDR3 DNA: TGTGCCACTCGGATGGAGAACTACGAGCAGTACTTC
clone size: NA; J gene: TRBJ2-7; D gene: TRBD1; CDR3 length: 15; V gene: TRBV4-3; CDR3 protein: CASSHTGTGGYEQYF; CDR3 DNA: TGCGCCAGCAGCCATACCGGGACAGGGGGCTACGAGCAGTACTTC
clone size: few; J gene: TRBJ2-1; D gene: NA; CDR3 length: 13; V gene: TRBV6-2/TRBV6-3; CDR3 protein: CASSYSRQREQFF; CDR3 DNA: TGTGCCAGCAGTTACAGTAGGCAACGGGAGCAGTTCTTC
clone size: NA; J gene: TRBJ1-6; D gene: TRBD1; CDR3 length: 17; V gene: TRBV4-3; CDR3 protein: CASSHDRGRRNNSPLHF; CDR3 DNA: TGCGCCAGCAGCCACGACAGGGGGCGACGTAATAATTCACCCCTCCACTTT
clone size: many; J gene: TRBJ2-5; D gene: NA; CDR3 length: 13; V gene: TRBV3-1; CDR3 protein: CASSQGEVGTQYF; CDR3 DNA: TGTGCCAGCAGCCAAGGGGAGGTAGGGACCCAGTACTTC
clone size: few; J gene: TRBJ2-2; D gene: TRBD2; CDR3 length: 15; V gene: TRBV3-1; CDR3 protein: CASSQSGANTGELFF; CDR3 DNA: TGTGCCAGCAGCCAAAGCGGGGCGAACACCGGGGAGCTGTTTTTT
clone size: few; J gene: TRBJ2-1; D gene: TRBD2; CDR3 length: 15; V gene: TRBV24-1; CDR3 protein: CATSEAGRGYNEQFF; CDR3 DNA: TGTGCCACCAGTGAAGCGGGGCGGGGGTACAATGAGCAGTTCTTC
clone size: few; J gene: TRBJ1-1; D gene: NA; CDR3 length: 16; V gene: TRBV7-2; CDR3 protein: CASSSRSGVRGTEAFF; CDR3 DNA: TGTGCCAGCAGCTCAAGATCAGGGGTCCGGGGCACTGAAGCTTTCTTT
clone size: few; J gene: TRBJ1-5; D gene: NA; CDR3 length: 13; V gene: TRBV7-6; CDR3 protein: CASSFKEGQPQHF; CDR3 DNA: TGTGCCAGCAGTTTCAAAGAAGGACAGCCTCAGCATTTT
clone size: NA; J gene: TRBJ1-1; D gene: NA; CDR3 length: 12; V gene: TRBV5-4; CDR3 protein: CASSLDPGQAFF; CDR3 DNA: TGTGCCAGCAGCTTGGACCCTGGACAGGCTTTCTTT
clone size: NA; J gene: TRBJ2-7; D gene: NA; CDR3 length: 13; V gene: TRBV7-2; CDR3 protein: CASSPDSGYEQYF; CDR3 DNA: TGTGCCAGCAGCCCTGACAGTGGCTATGAGCAGTACTTC